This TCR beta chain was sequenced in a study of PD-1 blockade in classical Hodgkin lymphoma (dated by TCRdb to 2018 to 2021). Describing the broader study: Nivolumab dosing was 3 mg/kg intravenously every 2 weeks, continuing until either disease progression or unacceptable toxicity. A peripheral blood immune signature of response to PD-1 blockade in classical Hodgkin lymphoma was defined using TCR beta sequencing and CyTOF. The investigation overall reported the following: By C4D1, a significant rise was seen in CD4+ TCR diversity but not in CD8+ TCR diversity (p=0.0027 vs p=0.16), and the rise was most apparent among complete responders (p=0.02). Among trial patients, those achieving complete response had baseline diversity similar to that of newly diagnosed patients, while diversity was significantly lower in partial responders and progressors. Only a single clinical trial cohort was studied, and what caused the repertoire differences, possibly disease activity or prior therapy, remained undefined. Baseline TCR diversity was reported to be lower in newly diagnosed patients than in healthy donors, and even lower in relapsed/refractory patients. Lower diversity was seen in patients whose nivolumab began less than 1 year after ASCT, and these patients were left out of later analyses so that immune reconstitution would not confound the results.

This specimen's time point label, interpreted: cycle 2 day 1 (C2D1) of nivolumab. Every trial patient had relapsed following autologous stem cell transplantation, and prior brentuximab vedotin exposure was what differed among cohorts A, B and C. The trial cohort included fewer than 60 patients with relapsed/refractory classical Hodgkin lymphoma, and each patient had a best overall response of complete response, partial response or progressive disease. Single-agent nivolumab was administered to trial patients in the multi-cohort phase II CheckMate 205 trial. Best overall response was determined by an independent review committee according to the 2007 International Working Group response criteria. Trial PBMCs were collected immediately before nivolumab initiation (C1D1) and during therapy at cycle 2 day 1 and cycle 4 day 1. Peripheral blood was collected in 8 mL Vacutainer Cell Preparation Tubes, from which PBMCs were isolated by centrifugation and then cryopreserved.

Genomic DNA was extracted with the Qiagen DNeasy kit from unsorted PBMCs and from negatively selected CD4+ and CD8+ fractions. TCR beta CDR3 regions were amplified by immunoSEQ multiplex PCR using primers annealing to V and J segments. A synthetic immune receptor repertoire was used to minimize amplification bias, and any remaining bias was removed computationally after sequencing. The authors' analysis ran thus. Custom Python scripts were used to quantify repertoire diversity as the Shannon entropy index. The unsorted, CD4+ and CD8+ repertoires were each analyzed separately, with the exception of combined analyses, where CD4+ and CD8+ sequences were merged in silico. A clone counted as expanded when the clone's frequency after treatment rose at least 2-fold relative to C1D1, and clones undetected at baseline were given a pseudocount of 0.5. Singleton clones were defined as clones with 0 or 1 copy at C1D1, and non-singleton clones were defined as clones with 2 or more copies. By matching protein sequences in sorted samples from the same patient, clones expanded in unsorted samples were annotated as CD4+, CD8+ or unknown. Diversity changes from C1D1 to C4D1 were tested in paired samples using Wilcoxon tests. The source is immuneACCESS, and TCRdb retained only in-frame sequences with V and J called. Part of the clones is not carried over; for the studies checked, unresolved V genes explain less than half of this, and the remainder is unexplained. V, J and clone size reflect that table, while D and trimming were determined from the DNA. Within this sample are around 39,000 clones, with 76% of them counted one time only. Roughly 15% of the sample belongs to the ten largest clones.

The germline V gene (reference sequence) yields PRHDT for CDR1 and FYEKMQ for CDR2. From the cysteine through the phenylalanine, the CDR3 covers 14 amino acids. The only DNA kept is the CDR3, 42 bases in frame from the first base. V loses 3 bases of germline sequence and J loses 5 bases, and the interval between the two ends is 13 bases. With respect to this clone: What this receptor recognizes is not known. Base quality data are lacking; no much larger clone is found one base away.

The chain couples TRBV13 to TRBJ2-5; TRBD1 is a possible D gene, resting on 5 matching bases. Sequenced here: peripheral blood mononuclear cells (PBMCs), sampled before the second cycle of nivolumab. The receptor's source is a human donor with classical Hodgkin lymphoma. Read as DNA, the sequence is TGTGCCAGCAGCTTCCCCTCGGCAGGGGAGACCCAGTACTTC. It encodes CASSFPSAGETQYF.